Below, 15 T cell receptor beta chains from the same sample are listed, as sequenced in a study of type 1 regulatory T cells. The antigens for these receptors are not known. In TCRdb, the reads were re-called with MiXCR into one record per CDR3 protein. The top ten clones hold 7.6% of a sample with 60,000 to 80,000 distinct CDR3 sequences, about 60% of them seen once. The material sequenced was cultured T cells, either the whole culture or a sorted T cell fraction (not recorded which). Indicated subset: Tr1-enriched cell product generated in vitro against host alloantigens. The receptor source for this set is a human donor in good health.

This clonotype was seen only once. The chain employs TRBV19 and TRBJ2-1; TRBD1 matches 9 bases. Per germline, CDR1 LNHDA and CDR2 SQIVND (reference sequence). Germline trimming cut 3 bases from V and 5 bases from J; bases unmatched to any gene: 5. This CDR3 is 15 amino acids long. CDR3 bases: TGTGCCAGTAGTATCCTTCGACAGGGGGACAATGAGCAGTTCTTC. It encodes CASSILRQGDNEQFF.

This sequence joins TRBV5-4 and TRBJ2-1; TRBD1 agrees at 7 bases. CDR1 is SGHNT, CDR2 YYREEE, per germline (reference sequence). The V segment lost 0 bases and the J segment 5 bases; nucleotides outside the gene matches: 2. The CDR3 sequence is 14 residues long. The CDR3 sequence: CASSLAGQHNEQFF. The CDR3 coding sequence is TGTGCCAGCAGCTTGGCGGGACAGCACAATGAGCAGTTCTTC.

This chain links TRBV4-1 with TRBJ1-2; no definite D call. The CDR3 length is 15 residues. V lost 0 bases, J lost 5 bases, and 13 bases lay in between. The germline V gene has CDR1 MGHRA and CDR2 YSYEKL. The DNA for the CDR3 is TGCGCCAGCAGCCAAGATTCCCATTATTCTTATGGCTACACCTTC. Amino acids: CASSQDSHYSYGYTF.

This clonotype came up once. The V gene is TRBV2, the J gene TRBJ1-2; tentatively, D is TRBD1 (6 bases). The CDR3 runs to 12 residues. Trimming took 10 bases from V and 2 from J, leaving 11 bases between them. Per the germline V gene, CDR1 is SNHLY and CDR2 is FYNNEI. In DNA form, the CDR3 reads TGTGCCACCACGGGACAAAACTATGGCTACACCTTC. It translates to CATTGQNYGYTF.

This sequence joins TRBV5-1 and TRBJ1-1; unclear D gene. Germline lookup yields CDR1 SGHRS and CDR2 YFSETQ. The ends were cut back, 4 bases at V and 3 bases at J, with 10 bases in the middle. This CDR3 region has 13 residues. CDR3: CASSMSPDTEAFF. DNA of the CDR3: TGCGCCAGCAGCATGTCGCCCGACACTGAAGCTTTCTTT.

This chain joins TRBV27 and TRBJ1-1; 8 bases line up with TRBD1. The CDR3 contains 13 residues. Germline V gene data show CDR1 as MNHEY and CDR2 as SMNVEV (reference sequence). V shed 3 bases, J shed 7 bases, and the junction held 4 bases outside the gene matches. The CDR3: CASSLSQGGEAFF. CDR3 bases: TGTGCCAGCAGTTTGTCACAGGGGGGTGAAGCTTTCTTT.

This clonotype occurred a few times. This chain joins TRBV12-3 or TRBV12-4 and TRBJ2-7; D call uncertain. V was trimmed by 8 bases and J by 3 bases, leaving 11 bases between them. There are 12 residues in the CDR3. CDR3 protein: CASSPGVYEQYF. CDR3 sequence (DNA): TGTGCCAGCTCACCAGGAGTCTACGAGCAGTACTTC.

This chain joins TRBV28 and TRBJ1-5; D not certain. This CDR3 has 13 amino acids. Trimming pared 3 bases from V and 6 bases from J, leaving 9 bases between. Germline V lookup: CDR1 MDHEN, CDR2 SYDVKM. CDR3 DNA: TGTGCCAGCAGTTTCCAGTTTACTCAGCCCCAGCATTTT. It specifies CASSFQFTQPQHF. The whole variable domain, remainder taken from reference TRBV28 and TRBJ1-5, is DVKVTQSSRYLVKRTGEKVFLECVQDMDHENMFWYRQDPGLGLRLIYFSYDVKMKEKGDIPEGYSVSREKKERFSLILESASTNQTSMYLCASSFQFTQPQHFGDGTRLSIL.

This clonotype was picked up one time. This chain joins TRBV27 and TRBJ2-1, with D maybe TRBD1 (5 bases). V dropped 6 bases and J dropped 5 bases, with 17 bases sitting between them. The CDR3 runs 15 residues. Germline CDR1 is MNHEY and CDR2 is SMNVEV (reference sequence). The CDR3 nucleotides read TGTGCCAGCAGCTCGCCAGGGATCCCGCACAATGAGCAGTTCTTC. Translated, it gives CASSSPGIPHNEQFF.

The rearrangement links TRBV12-3 or TRBV12-4 to TRBJ1-5; tentative D call: TRBD1 (5 bases). V lost 6 bases and J lost 6, with 18 bases in between. The CDR3 is made up of 15 amino acids. The CDR3 sequence is CASRMNTGAVQPQHF. The CDR3 DNA reads as TGTGCCAGCAGAATGAATACAGGTGCCGTTCAGCCCCAGCATTTT.

This chain uses TRBV7-8 with TRBJ1-1; 8 positions agree with TRBD1. J gave up 5 bases and V 0 bases, and 5 bases lay outside the gene matches. CDR1 SGHVS and CDR2 FQNEAQ come from the germline V gene. This CDR3 spans 15 amino acids. The CDR3 spells CASSLATGVGTEAFF. The CDR3 nucleotides are TGTGCCAGCAGCTTAGCGACAGGGGTGGGGACTGAAGCTTTCTTT.

This rearrangement joins TRBV7-8 to TRBJ1-2; possibly TRBD1 for D (5 bases). This CDR3 comprises 19 residues. The V gene's germline CDR1 is SGHVS and CDR2 FQNEAQ. The V gene lost 4 bases and the J gene lost 0 bases, with 24 bases spanning the gap. The CDR3 here is CASSYFIMSGTLANYGYTF. The DNA of the CDR3 is TGTGCCAGCAGCTATTTTATCATGTCGGGGACTCTAGCTAACTATGGCTACACCTTC.

In its sample, this clonotype was seen a few times. The chain joins TRBV7-8 to TRBJ2-1; TRBD2 matches 7 bases. This CDR3 has 15 amino acids. The germline V gene encodes CDR1 SGHVS and CDR2 FQNEAQ. V lost 2 bases, J lost 5 bases, and 6 bases stayed unmatched. In nucleotides, the CDR3 is TGTGCCAGCAGCTTACTCCTAGCGGCCAACAATGAGCAGTTCTTC. It codes for CASSLLLAANNEQFF.

The chain links TRBV20-1 to TRBJ2-1, with unresolved D. V was shortened by 3 bases and J by 5 bases, with 8 bases between the two germline ends. Germline CDR1 DFQATT, CDR2 SNEGSKA (reference sequence). The CDR3 has 12 residues. The CDR3: CSASRTDNEQFF. CDR3 coding DNA: TGCAGTGCTAGTCGTACGGACAATGAGCAGTTCTTC.

The chain joins TRBV10-2 to TRBJ2-1; TRBD2 matches 8 bases. Unmatched junction bases numbered 9, after V lost 6 bases and J lost 2 bases. The CDR3 consists of 16 residues. CDR1 and CDR2 from the germline V gene are WSHSY and SAAADI. CDR3 DNA sequence: TGCGCCAGCAGCGGCCCAAGCGGGAGCACCTACAATGAGCAGTTCTTC. Translation: CASSGPSGSTYNEQFF.